The TCR beta chain described here comes from a study of tumor-infiltrating lymphocytes in glioblastoma multiforme. Whole-study results and caveats: Clone frequencies may be distorted by unequal TCR transcripts per cell. Just one glioblastoma patient contributed to the TCR-mutation comparison.

This CDR3 comprises 16 residues. Germline-derived CDR1 and CDR2 are DFQATT and SNEGSKA (reference sequence). The V gene lost 5 bases and the J gene lost 7 bases, with 26 bases spanning the gap. This clonotype was found a few times. What it binds is unknown. Three nested ARM-PCR rounds with V-beta and C-beta primers built TCRB libraries. TCRdb reanalysed the multiplex PCR reads using MiXCR and keeps one entry per CDR3 protein. The data show approximately 12,000 distinct CDR3 sequences, 66% seen once. The sequence came from a male donor with glioblastoma. Sequenced sample: brain tumor tissue. The chain joins TRBV20-1 to TRBJ2-5, with D possibly TRBD2 on 5 matching bases. This CDR3 reads CSAGWSGSLGGGTQYF. The CDR3 DNA reads TGCAGTGCTGGTTGGTCTGGGAGTCTGGGCGGAGGGACCCAGTACTTC.